A selection of T cell receptor beta chains follows, all from one sample in a study of regulatory T cells in long-lasting Graves disease. TCRdb passed the multiplex PCR reads through MiXCR, listing each CDR3 protein once. The table includes some 370,000 distinct CDR3 sequences, approximately 25% detected once. Source: peripheral blood mononuclear cells (PBMCs), taken when the disease was refractory, from a patient treated with antithyroid drugs. Receptors were obtained from a woman in her forties with Graves disease. Both conserved end residues are part of each CDR3. Fields, in order: CDR3 DNA, CDR3 protein, J gene, clone size, D gene, V gene. D genes are given only for firm matches. A row's size may be missing; if present it is once, few, many or a size class.

CDR3nt: TGTGCCAGCAGTGAAAGAGGGACAGTACCTGAAAAACTGTTTTTT
CDR3aa: CASSERGTVPEKLFF
j_gene: TRBJ1-4
abundance: many
d_gene: TRBD1
v_gene: TRBV6-1

CDR3nt: TGTGCCAGCAGTGAGGGGACGGGCGATCTCTCACCCCTCCACTTT
CDR3aa: CASSEGTGDLSPLHF
j_gene: TRBJ1-6
abundance: -
d_gene: -
v_gene: TRBV2

CDR3nt: TGTGCCAGCAGTGAAGATCCAGATAGAAATCAGCCCCAGCATTTT
CDR3aa: CASSEDPDRNQPQHF
j_gene: TRBJ1-5
abundance: many
d_gene: -
v_gene: TRBV6-1

CDR3nt: TGTGCCAGCAGCTTAGGGGGACTAGCAGGCGAGCAGTACTTC
CDR3aa: CASSLGGLAGEQYF
j_gene: TRBJ2-7
abundance: -
d_gene: TRBD2
v_gene: TRBV7-9

CDR3nt: TGTGCCAGCAGCGCCCGACAGGGGAATTCACAACCTGGAAACACCATATATTTT
CDR3aa: CASSARQGNSQPGNTIYF
j_gene: TRBJ1-3
abundance: -
d_gene: TRBD1
v_gene: TRBV9

CDR3nt: TGTGCCAGTGAGACTAGCGGACGTTACGAGCAGTACTTC
CDR3aa: CASETSGRYEQYF
j_gene: TRBJ2-7
abundance: many
d_gene: TRBD2
v_gene: TRBV6-1

CDR3nt: TGTGCCATCAGTGAGCTTGGAGGGGATCAGCCCCAGCATTTT
CDR3aa: CAISELGGDQPQHF
j_gene: TRBJ1-5
abundance: few
d_gene: -
v_gene: TRBV10-3

CDR3nt: TGTGCCAGCAGCCCACGGGGTGGCTCGAACACCGGGGAGCTGTTTTTT
CDR3aa: CASSPRGGSNTGELFF
j_gene: TRBJ2-2
abundance: -
d_gene: -
v_gene: TRBV7-9

CDR3nt: TGCAGTGCTAGAATTTTTAGCACAGATACGCAGTATTTT
CDR3aa: CSARIFSTDTQYF
j_gene: TRBJ2-3
abundance: -
d_gene: -
v_gene: TRBV20-1

CDR3nt: TGCAGTGCTACAGTCGGGTTAGCGGCCTCCTACGAGCAGTACTTC
CDR3aa: CSATVGLAASYEQYF
j_gene: TRBJ2-7
abundance: -
d_gene: -
v_gene: TRBV20-1

CDR3nt: TGTGCCAGCAGCCAGCTACGGACTAGCGGAATCTACAATGAGCAGTTCTTC
CDR3aa: CASSQLRTSGIYNEQFF
j_gene: TRBJ2-1
abundance: -
d_gene: TRBD2
v_gene: TRBV7-8

CDR3nt: TGTGCCAGCAGAATGAACTACTCCTCCTACGAGCAGTACTTC
CDR3aa: CASRMNYSSYEQYF
j_gene: TRBJ2-7
abundance: -
d_gene: -
v_gene: TRBV12-3/TRBV12-4

CDR3nt: TGTGCCAGCAGTCGCAGGAGCCGCAACGAGCAGTACTTC
CDR3aa: CASSRRSRNEQYF
j_gene: TRBJ2-7
abundance: many
d_gene: -
v_gene: TRBV28

CDR3nt: TGCAGCGTCGGATGGGGACAGTATGGCTACACCTTC
CDR3aa: CSVGWGQYGYTF
j_gene: TRBJ1-2
abundance: -
d_gene: TRBD1
v_gene: TRBV29-1

CDR3nt: TGTGCCAGCAGCTCAGGAGCGGGAGGGGCCTACGAGCAGTACTTC
CDR3aa: CASSSGAGGAYEQYF
j_gene: TRBJ2-7
abundance: -
d_gene: TRBD2
v_gene: TRBV5-4

CDR3nt: TGTGCCAGCAACAAGGGGTGGGGACCCAACGAGCAGTACTTC
CDR3aa: CASNKGWGPNEQYF
j_gene: TRBJ2-7
abundance: many
d_gene: -
v_gene: TRBV12-3/TRBV12-4

CDR3nt: TGTGCCAGCAGTGTTCAAGTTGCAACTAATGAAAAACTGTTTTTT
CDR3aa: CASSVQVATNEKLFF
j_gene: TRBJ1-4
abundance: many
d_gene: -
v_gene: TRBV2

CDR3nt: TGTGCCAGCAGTCCTGCGGGAGAAGGGCCCTACGAGCAGTACTTC
CDR3aa: CASSPAGEGPYEQYF
j_gene: TRBJ2-7
abundance: many
d_gene: TRBD2
v_gene: TRBV2

CDR3nt: TGTGCCAGCAGATCCCAGACAGATTATAATTCACCCCTCCACTTT
CDR3aa: CASRSQTDYNSPLHF
j_gene: TRBJ1-6
abundance: -
d_gene: -
v_gene: TRBV28

CDR3nt: TGTGCCAGCAGCCCTTGGTTGGAAGCGGGACCCTACGAGCAGTACTTC
CDR3aa: CASSPWLEAGPYEQYF
j_gene: TRBJ2-7
abundance: many
d_gene: TRBD2
v_gene: TRBV7-2

CDR3nt: TGTGCCAGCAGTTTAATTCGCTTAGGGGGCGCGGGCTCTGGGGCCAACGTCCTGACTTTC
CDR3aa: CASSLIRLGGAGSGANVLTF
j_gene: TRBJ2-6
abundance: -
d_gene: TRBD1
v_gene: TRBV28

CDR3nt: TGTGCCAGCAGTTCCAGGGACAGGCTAAACATTCAGTACTTC
CDR3aa: CASSSRDRLNIQYF
j_gene: TRBJ2-4
abundance: many
d_gene: TRBD1
v_gene: TRBV28

CDR3nt: TGCAGCGTTTACTTCCCCCGGGACAGAACTCAAGAGACCCAGTACTTC
CDR3aa: CSVYFPRDRTQETQYF
j_gene: TRBJ2-5
abundance: many
d_gene: TRBD1
v_gene: TRBV29-1

CDR3nt: TGTGCCAGCAGCCGGACTAGCGGGAGGAGGTATAGAGAGACCCAGTACTTC
CDR3aa: CASSRTSGRRYRETQYF
j_gene: TRBJ2-5
abundance: once
d_gene: TRBD2
v_gene: TRBV28

CDR3nt: TGTGCCAGCCTCCCAGCGGGAGCCCTCGAGCAGTACTTC
CDR3aa: CASLPAGALEQYF
j_gene: TRBJ2-7
abundance: many
d_gene: TRBD2
v_gene: TRBV11-2

CDR3nt: TGCAGTCCTACTAGCGGGACTCAAGGAGAGACCCAGTACTTC
CDR3aa: CSPTSGTQGETQYF
j_gene: TRBJ2-5
abundance: many
d_gene: TRBD2
v_gene: TRBV20-1